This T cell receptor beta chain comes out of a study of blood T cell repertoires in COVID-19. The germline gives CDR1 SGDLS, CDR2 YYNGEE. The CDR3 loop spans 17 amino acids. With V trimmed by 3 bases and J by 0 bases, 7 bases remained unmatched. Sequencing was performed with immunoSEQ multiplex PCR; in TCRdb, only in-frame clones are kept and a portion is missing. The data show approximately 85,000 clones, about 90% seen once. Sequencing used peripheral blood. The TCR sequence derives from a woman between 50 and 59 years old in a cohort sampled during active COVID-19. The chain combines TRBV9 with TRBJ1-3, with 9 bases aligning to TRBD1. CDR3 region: CASSAWDRDYSGNTIYF. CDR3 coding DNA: TGTGCCAGCAGCGCATGGGACAGGGACTACTCTGGAAACACCATATATTTT.